This T cell receptor (beta chain) came from a study of long-term antiretroviral therapy in people with HIV. Trimming took off 2 bases at V and 0 bases at J, with 18 bases between the two ends. The CDR3 loop spans 18 amino acids. The germline V gene encodes CDR1 LNHNV and CDR2 YYDKDF (reference sequence). immunoSEQ v3.0 was run at survey level. Here immunoSEQ multiplex PCR was the method, and the copy in TCRdb shows in-frame clones only, minus some. The sample has roughly 16,000 clones; around four fifths are singletons. The chain is built from TRBV15 and TRBJ2-3; D gene ambiguous. The sequence came from a man aged 30 to 45 with HIV. The sequences come from unsorted PBMCs, collected 2.1 to 2.2 years before starting antiretroviral therapy. CDR3 in amino acids: CATSRTTSGKTSTDTQYF. The CDR3, as DNA: TGTGCCACCAGCAGAACCACATCTGGCAAAACTAGCACAGATACGCAGTATTTT.